This TCR beta chain was profiled in a study of blood T cells in healthy people across ages. V lost 4 bases, J lost 2 bases, and 16 bases lay in between. The germline CDR1 and CDR2 sequences are SEHNR and FQNEAQ (reference sequence). The CDR3 sequence is 16 residues long. Together with a sample-barcoded 5' primer, a J-beta primer mix was included in a second PCR lasting about 6 to 12 cycles. Every cDNA molecule carried a tag from a template-switch adaptor bearing 12 random nucleotides. One entry per CDR3 protein results from TCRdb running MiXCR on the 5' RACE reads. Seen here are hundreds of thousands of distinct CDR3 sequences, 22% observed once, and the top ten hold roughly a fifth. Each sample provided at least 5.5 micrograms of extracted total RNA.

This TCR was sampled from a man in his 70s in good health. The chain uses TRBV7-9 and TRBJ2-3, with a tentative D call TRBD1 (5 bases). The sequencing input was blood. The CDR3: CASSSTVKPTTDTQYF. In DNA form, the CDR3 reads TGTGCCAGCAGCTCGACAGTGAAGCCCACCACAGATACGCAGTATTTT.